The source of this TCR beta chain is a study of blood T cell repertoires in COVID-19. About the study: The study drew acute and convalescent COVID-19 samples from the United States, Italy and Spain. T cells, B-cell-depleted T cells, or PBMCs supplied cDNA or gDNA.

The Seattle site enrolled patients during active infection and followed them longitudinally. Looked up from germline, CDR1 is SGHKS and CDR2 is YYEKEE (reference sequence). The CDR3 spans 14 residues. Trimming took off 2 bases at V and 3 bases at J, with 9 bases between the two ends. In the source study's methods: It was from reference gene primer amplification that nucleated cell counts were estimated. Some clones are missing from TCRdb's copy, which holds only in-frame ones; the method was immunoSEQ multiplex PCR. That table is the source of V, J and clone size, and D and trimming were worked out from the DNA. The sample includes about 73,000 clones, roughly four fifths of them seen just once.

This receptor was identified in a man in his sixties or seventies with COVID-19, enrolled during active disease. The source material was peripheral blood. The V call is TRBV5-5, the J call TRBJ2-1, with a tentative D call TRBD2 (5 bases). The CDR3: CASSLGGGYNEQFF. In DNA form, the CDR3 reads TGTGCCAGCAGCTTAGGCGGAGGCTACAATGAGCAGTTCTTC.